This entry lists 13 T cell receptor beta chains sequenced from one sample in a study of Ad26.COV2.S vaccination and SARS-CoV-2 variants. Only in-frame clones appear in the TCRdb table, and some are missing; sequencing was by immunoSEQ multiplex PCR. The data contain roughly 320,000 clones, about 82% of them singletons. Treatment specified: over 15 received Ad26.COV2.S at low or high dose, single or two shots; five or six received placebo; per-sample allocation not given. Samples came from day 63 after the first vaccine or placebo injection. The starting material was peripheral blood, obtained in a trial of Ad26.COV2.S vaccine versus placebo. These receptors were taken from a person between 18 and 60 years old who received the Ad26.COV2.S COVID-19 vaccine or a placebo.

V and J are TRBV27 and TRBJ2-5, with D hard to call. The CDR3 loop spans 13 amino acids. V gave up 2 bases and J gave up 1 base, with 5 bases separating them. Germline CDR1 is MNHEY and CDR2 is SMNVEV (reference sequence). CDR3 residues: CASSLRPQETQYF. CDR3 nucleotide sequence: TGTGCCAGCAGTTTACGACCCCAAGAGACCCAGTACTTC.

The gene calls are TRBV11-2 and TRBJ2-5; the D gene is possibly TRBD1 (6 bases). V was clipped by 0 bases and J by 5 bases, with 10 bases between them. CDR1 is SGHAT and CDR2 is FQNNGV in the germline V gene. This CDR3 comprises 14 residues. The CDR3 here is CASSLDRGVETQYF. The CDR3 DNA sequence: TGTGCCAGCAGCTTAGACAGGGGCGTGGAGACCCAGTACTTC.

The genes are TRBV30 and TRBJ1-5; TRBD1 might be the D (5 bases). The germline V gene has CDR1 GTSNPN and CDR2 SVGIG (reference sequence). V lost 5 bases to trimming and J lost 2 bases, with 10 bases between them. This CDR3 spans 13 amino acids. CDR3 sequence (DNA): TGTGCCTGGCGTCGGGACGGCAATCAGCCCCAGCATTTT. Its protein is CAWRRDGNQPQHF. Variable domain in full (rest from reference TRBV30 and TRBJ1-5): SQTIHQWPATLVQPVGSPLSLECTVEGTSNPNLYWYRQAAGRGLQLLFYSVGIGQISSEVPQNLSASRPQDRQFILSSKKLLLSDSGFYLCAWRRDGNQPQHFGDGTRLSIL.

The chain couples TRBV6-5 to TRBJ2-7; D is undetermined. This CDR3 spans 12 amino acids. Trimming removed 2 bases from V and 5 bases from J, with 7 bases in between. The germline gives CDR1 MNHEY, CDR2 SVGAGI. Here the CDR3 DNA reads TGTGCCAGCAGTTACGTCGCCAACGAGCAGTACTTC. Translating gives CASSYVANEQYF.

This clone appeared a single time. The chain is built from TRBV3-1 (or the pseudogene TRBV3-2) and TRBJ2-3; the match to TRBD2 covers 8 bases. This CDR3 region has 16 residues. The J segment lost 2 bases and the V segment lost 2 bases, leaving 6 bases of the junction unmatched. Germline-derived CDR1 and CDR2 are LGHDT and YNNKEL (reference sequence). CDR3 region: CASSQLGLANTDTQYF. Written as DNA, the CDR3 is TGTGCCAGCAGCCAACTCGGACTAGCCAACACAGATACGCAGTATTTT.

This chain links TRBV13 with TRBJ2-1; tentatively, D is TRBD1 or TRBD2 (5 bases each). Germline loops: CDR1 PRHDT, CDR2 FYEKMQ (reference sequence). The CDR3 runs to 13 residues. Trimming took 8 bases from V and 8 from J, leaving 16 bases between them. The CDR3 here is CASRGAHGDEQFF. In DNA, the CDR3 is TGTGCCAGCCGGGGCGCCCACGGCGATGAGCAGTTCTTC.

The chain carries TRBV19 and TRBJ2-1; D remains ambiguous. The ends were cut back, 5 bases at V and 9 bases at J, with 8 bases in the middle. Germline-derived CDR1 and CDR2 are LNHDA and SQIVND (reference sequence). The CDR3 has 11 amino acids. The CDR3, as DNA: TGTGCCAGTAGTGATCGTACTGAGCAGTTCTTC. This codes for CASSDRTEQFF. The full variable domain, rest sourced from reference TRBV19 and TRBJ2-1, is DGGITQSPKYLFRKEGQNVTLSCEQNLNHDAMYWYRQDPGQGLRLIYYSQIVNDFQKGDIAEGYSVSREKKESFPLTVTSAQKNPTAFYLCASSDRTEQFFGPGTRLTVL.

This clone was observed a few times. In DNA form, the CDR3 reads TGTGCCAGCAGTAACACCGGGGAGCTGTTTTTT. The encoded protein is CASSNTGELFF. This sequence joins TRBV6-2 or TRBV6-3 and TRBJ2-2; D gene ambiguous. From germline, CDR1 is MNHEY and CDR2 SVGEGT. There are 11 residues in the CDR3. With 5 bases removed from V and 2 bases from J, the gap between germline ends came to 0 bases.

The chain is built from TRBV5-1 and TRBJ1-2; 8 positions agree with TRBD1. The CDR3 extends over 17 amino acids. Germline V CDR1 and CDR2: SGHRS, YFSETQ. J was trimmed by 5 bases and V by 0 bases; bases with no gene match: 12. The CDR3 region has the DNA TGCGCCAGCAGCTTGGCCCCAGGGGGCGCATCTGAGTATGGCTACACCTTC. As protein: CASSLAPGGASEYGYTF.

The genes are TRBV7-9 and TRBJ1-3; D call uncertain. The CDR3 totals 14 residues. V was shortened by 5 bases and J by 2 bases, with 10 bases between the two germline ends. CDR1 SEHNR and CDR2 FQNEAQ come from the germline V gene (reference sequence). CDR3 sequence (DNA): TGTGCCAGCAGCCTTACCTACACTGGAAACACCATATATTTT. Protein product: CASSLTYTGNTIYF.

The chain is built from TRBV30 and TRBJ1-2, with 7 bases matching TRBD1. Germline loops: CDR1 GTSNPN, CDR2 SVGIG (reference sequence). The length of the CDR3 is 13 residues. V shed 2 bases and J 2 bases; nucleotides not matched to a gene: 2. This CDR3 reads CAWSLTGNYGYTF. CDR3 in DNA: TGTGCCTGGAGTCTGACAGGGAACTATGGCTACACCTTC.

The genes are TRBV4-3 and TRBJ1-2, with D perhaps TRBD1 (6 bases). The CDR3 spans 15 residues. Germline CDR1 and CDR2: LGHNA and YSLEER. Trimming took 5 bases from V and 4 from J, leaving 17 bases between them. This chain's CDR3 is CASSKGGGPVYGYTF. The CDR3 nucleotides read TGCGCCAGCAGCAAAGGAGGGGGACCGGTCTATGGCTACACCTTC.

The CDR3 bases are TGTGCCAGCAGCCCGCAGGGGAGGGGTGGCTACACCTTC. Encoded protein: CASSPQGRGGYTF. The gene calls are TRBV14 and TRBJ1-2; the D gene is possibly TRBD1 (6 bases). CDR1 and CDR2 (germline): SGHDN, FVKESK. Trimming pared 4 bases from V and 7 bases from J, leaving 13 bases between. The CDR3 has 13 residues.